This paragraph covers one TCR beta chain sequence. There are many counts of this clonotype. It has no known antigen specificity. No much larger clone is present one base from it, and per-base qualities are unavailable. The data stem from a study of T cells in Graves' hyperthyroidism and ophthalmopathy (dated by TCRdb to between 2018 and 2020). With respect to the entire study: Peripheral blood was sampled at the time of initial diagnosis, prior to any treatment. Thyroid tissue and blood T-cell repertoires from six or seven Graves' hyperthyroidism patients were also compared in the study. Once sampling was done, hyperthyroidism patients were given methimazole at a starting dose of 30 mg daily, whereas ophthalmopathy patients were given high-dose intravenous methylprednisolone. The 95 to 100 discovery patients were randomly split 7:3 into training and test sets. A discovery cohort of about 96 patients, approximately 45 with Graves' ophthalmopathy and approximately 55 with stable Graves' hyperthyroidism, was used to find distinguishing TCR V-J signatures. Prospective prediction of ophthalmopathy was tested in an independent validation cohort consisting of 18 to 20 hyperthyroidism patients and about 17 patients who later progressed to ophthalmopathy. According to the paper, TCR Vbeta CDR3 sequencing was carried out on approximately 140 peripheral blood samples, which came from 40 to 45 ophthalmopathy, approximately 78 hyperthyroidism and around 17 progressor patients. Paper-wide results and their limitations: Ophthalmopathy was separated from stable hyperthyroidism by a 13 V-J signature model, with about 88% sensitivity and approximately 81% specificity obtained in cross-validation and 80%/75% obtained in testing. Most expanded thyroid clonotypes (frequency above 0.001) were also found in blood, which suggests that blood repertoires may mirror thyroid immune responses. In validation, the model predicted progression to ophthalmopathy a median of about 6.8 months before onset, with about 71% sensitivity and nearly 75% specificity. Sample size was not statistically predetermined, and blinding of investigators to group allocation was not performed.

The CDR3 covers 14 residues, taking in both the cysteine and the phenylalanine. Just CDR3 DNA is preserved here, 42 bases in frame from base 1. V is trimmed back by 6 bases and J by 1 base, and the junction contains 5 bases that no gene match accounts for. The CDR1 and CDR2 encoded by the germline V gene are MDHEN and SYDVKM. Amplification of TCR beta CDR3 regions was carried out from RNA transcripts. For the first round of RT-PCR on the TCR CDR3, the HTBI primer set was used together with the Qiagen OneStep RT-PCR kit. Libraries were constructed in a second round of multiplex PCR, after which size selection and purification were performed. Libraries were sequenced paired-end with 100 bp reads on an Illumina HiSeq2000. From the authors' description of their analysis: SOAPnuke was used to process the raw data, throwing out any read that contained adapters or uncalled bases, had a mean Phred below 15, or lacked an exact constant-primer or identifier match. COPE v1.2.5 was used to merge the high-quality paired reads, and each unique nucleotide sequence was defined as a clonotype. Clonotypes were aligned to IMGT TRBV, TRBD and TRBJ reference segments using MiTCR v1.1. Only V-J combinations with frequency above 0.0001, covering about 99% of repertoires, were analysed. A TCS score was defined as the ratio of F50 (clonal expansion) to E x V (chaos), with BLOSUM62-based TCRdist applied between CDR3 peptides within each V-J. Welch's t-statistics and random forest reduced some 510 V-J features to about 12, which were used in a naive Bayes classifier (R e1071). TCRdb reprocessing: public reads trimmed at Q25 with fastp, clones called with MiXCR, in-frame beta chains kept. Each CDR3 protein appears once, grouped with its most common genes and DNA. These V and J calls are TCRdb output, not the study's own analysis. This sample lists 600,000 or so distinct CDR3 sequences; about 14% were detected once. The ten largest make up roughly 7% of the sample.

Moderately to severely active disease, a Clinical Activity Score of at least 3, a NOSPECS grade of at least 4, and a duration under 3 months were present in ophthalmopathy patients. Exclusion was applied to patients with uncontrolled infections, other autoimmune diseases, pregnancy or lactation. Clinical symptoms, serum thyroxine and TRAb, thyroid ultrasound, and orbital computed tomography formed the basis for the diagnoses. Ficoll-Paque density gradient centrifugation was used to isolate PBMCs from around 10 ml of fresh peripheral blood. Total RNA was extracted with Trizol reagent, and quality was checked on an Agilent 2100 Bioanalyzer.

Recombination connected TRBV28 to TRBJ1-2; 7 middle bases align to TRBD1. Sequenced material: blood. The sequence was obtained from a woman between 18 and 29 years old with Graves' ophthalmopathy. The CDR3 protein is CASSTGTVNYGYTF. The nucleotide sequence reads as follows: TGTGCCAGCAGCACCGGGACAGTTAACTATGGCTACACCTTC.